These T cell receptor beta chains were read from a single sample in a study of control samples from healthy donors and cancer patients. Using immunoSEQ multiplex PCR, the repertoire was profiled, and TCRdb retains in-frame clones only, with some absent. The data hold 100,000 or so clones, with about 89% observed a single time. Sample: blood. The receptor source for this set is a man aged 25-45 years in good health. CDR3s include the opening cysteine and the closing phenylalanine or tryptophan. A D gene is named only where the DNA matches it firmly. Part of the rows lack a size; the others show once, few, many or a class for expanded clones.

>TRBJ2-1|.|TRBV28|.
TGTGCCAGCACCATCCCGGGGGAGGCTAGGGATGAGCAGTTCTTC
CASTIPGEARDEQFF
>TRBJ1-1|.|TRBV19|.
TGTGGGGGGGGGAACACTGAAGCTTTCTTT
CGGGNTEAFF
>TRBJ2-1|.|TRBV7-2|.
TGTGCCAGCAGAAATAGGCGGGACCCAGCCTACAATGAGCAGTTCTTC
CASRNRRDPAYNEQFF
>TRBJ2-7|.|TRBV6-5|.
TGTGCCAGCAGTCCGAGAGGAGGGGGTGGGAACGAGCAGTACTTC
CASSPRGGGGNEQYF
>TRBJ2-2|.|TRBV9|TRBD2
TGTGCCAGCACCCCACTGGCGGGGGGGCGCGGGGAGCTGTTTTTT
CASTPLAGGRGELFF
>TRBJ1-6|few|TRBV10-1|.
TGCGCCAGCAGTGAAAATGGACAGAGGCCCCTCCACTTT
CASSENGQRPLHF
>TRBJ2-2|.|TRBV14|.
TGTGCCAGCAGCCATCACCCCAACACCGGGGAGCTGTTTTTT
CASSHHPNTGELFF
>TRBJ2-7|once|TRBV11-2|.
TGTGCCAGCAGTCCCGGGACAACGATCGAGCAGTACTTC
CASSPGTTIEQYF
>TRBJ2-7|.|TRBV5-1|.
TGCGCCAGCAGCTTCCGGGACGGGGCATACGAGCAGTACTTC
CASSFRDGAYEQYF
>TRBJ2-3|once|TRBV6-5|TRBD2
TGTGCCAGCTCTAACCGCGGGGGGGGCACAGATACGCAGTATTTT
CASSNRGGGTDTQYF
>TRBJ2-7|.|TRBV19|TRBD1
TGTGCCAGTAGGGCCGGGACAGCCCTTTCCGAGCAGTACTTC
CASRAGTALSEQYF
>TRBJ1-3|.|TRBV7-2|.
TGTGCCAGCAGCCCCTTTGGGGGAAACACCATATATTTT
CASSPFGGNTIYF
>TRBJ2-7|few|TRBV3-1/TRBV3-2|TRBD2
TGTGCCAGCAGCCCCCGGACTAGCGCATCCTACGAGCAGTACTTC
CASSPRTSASYEQYF
>TRBJ2-1|once|TRBV4-1|.
TGCGCCAGCAGCCAATTCCGAAGCTCCTACAATGAGCAGTTCTTC
CASSQFRSSYNEQFF
>TRBJ2-3|.|TRBV14|.
TGTGCCAGCAGCCAAGACTTGGGGACGAGCACAGATACGCAGTATTTT
CASSQDLGTSTDTQYF
>TRBJ1-3|.|TRBV6-5|TRBD1
TGTGCCAGCAGGCCCGGGACAGGGTACGGAAACACCATATATTTT
CASRPGTGYGNTIYF
>TRBJ1-5|.|TRBV9|.
TGTGCCAGCAGCGTTGACTGGCTGGCTCAGCCCCAGCATTTT
CASSVDWLAQPQHF
>TRBJ2-3|.|TRBV7-2|.
TGTGCCAGCAGGTTAGGGCACACAGATACGCAGTATTTT
CASRLGHTDTQYF
>TRBJ1-6|.|TRBV18|.
TGTGCCAGCTCACCGCCAGGGAGTACGTATAATTCACCCCTCCACTTT
CASSPPGSTYNSPLHF
>TRBJ1-1|.|TRBV6-5|.
TGTGCCAGCAGTTCCCCGGGACTTAACACTGAAGCTTTCTTT
CASSSPGLNTEAFF
>TRBJ2-6|.|TRBV5-1|.
TGCGCCAGCAGCTTGGTGGGCTCATCTGGGGCCAACGTCCTGACTTTC
CASSLVGSSGANVLTF
>TRBJ2-3|.|TRBV7-9|.
TGTGCCAGCAGCTTAGATTGGCGAAAGGACAGCACAGATACGCAGTATTTT
CASSLDWRKDSTDTQYF
>TRBJ2-2|.|TRBV25-1|.
TGTGCCAGCAGTGGACAAGGGCCCACCGGGGAGCTGTTTTTT
CASSGQGPTGELFF
>TRBJ2-3|.|TRBV6-9|TRBD1
TGTGCCAGCAGTTATCGCCCGGGACAGGGGATCCCCAATACGCAGTATTTT
CASSYRPGQGIPNTQYF
>TRBJ1-6|.|TRBV9|.
TGTGCCAGCAGCCGCTTAGGGGGATCGGATTCACCCCTCCACTTT
CASSRLGGSDSPLHF
>TRBJ2-3|.|TRBV7-2|TRBD2
TGTGCCAGCAGCGGATCCGGGACTAGGTATACAGATACGCAGTATTTT
CASSGSGTRYTDTQYF
>TRBJ2-5|.|TRBV21-1|.
TGTGCCAGCAGCAAACCGGGGGCTAGGGCCCAGTACTTC
CASSKPGARAQYF
>TRBJ1-4|.|TRBV2|TRBD1
TGTGCCAGCAGTGCACAGGGGCATCCTAATGAAAAACTGTTTTTT
CASSAQGHPNEKLFF